The TCR beta chain under discussion was sequenced for a study of a mutant IDH1 vaccine in newly diagnosed glioma. At the level of the study: Vaccinations were initiated 4-6 weeks following radiotherapy alone, or were given together with temozolomide cycles. Most patients had radiochemotherapy with temozolomide before enrollment; others had one alone.

The V and J ends lost 5 bases and 2 bases, in that order; junction bases with no gene match: 5. CDR1 and CDR2 (germline): SGHAT, FQNNGV. The CDR3 runs 15 residues. Remarks on this clone: Its matching antigen is unknown.

Generated by immunoSEQ multiplex PCR, the TCRdb table keeps only in-frame clones and is missing some. This table has 60,000 to 65,000 clones, under 90% appearing once. Time point defined: week 35, safety follow-up. The investigators gave 300 ug of mutant IDH1 20-mer peptide in each vaccine dose, together with topical imiquimod. Each astrocytoma in the donors was new, WHO grade 3 or 4, IDH1-mutant and ATRX-lost. This TCR came from a man aged 25 to 40 with glioma. The specimen comprised PBMCs, sampled from a glioma patient whose treatment included an IDH1 peptide vaccine. This sequence joins TRBV11-2 and TRBJ1-5, with TRBD1 matching 8 bases. In DNA, the CDR3 is TGTGCCAGCAGCACCACAGGGGGTGGCAATCAGCCCCAGCATTTT. Amino acid sequence: CASSTTGGGNQPQHF.